The present T cell receptor (beta chain) was sequenced within a study of blood T cell repertoires in COVID-19 (dated by TCRdb to about 2020). For context, the study as a whole: Samples from collaborators originated in the United States, Italy and Spain and spanned both the acute and convalescent phases of COVID-19. Samples came from the ongoing ImmuneRACE study (first 160 participants) plus 1,254 subjects from 6 global collaborators. HLA class I and class II types, where available, came from metadata supplied by the sample provider rather than from assay-based typing. The material from the prospective study consisted of cDNA or gDNA derived from T cells, B-cell-depleted T cells, or PBMCs. Deeply sampled blood TCRbeta repertoires from subjects exposed to, actively infected with, or recovered from COVID-19 were included in the dataset. A freely available public database, intended as a resource for researchers studying the immune response to SARS-CoV-2, is where the repertoires were released. The sample metadata nearly always contained a de-identified subject ID, COVID-19 status, age in years and sex.

On the study overall, not on this receptor specifically: The quantity of clinical and demographic metadata differed by source and by participant and was supplied without curation.

V loses 0 bases at its end and J loses 9 bases; junction bases beyond the gene matches: 6. Counted from cysteine to phenylalanine, this CDR3 has 15 amino acids. Just the 45-base CDR3 DNA is kept, in frame starting at base 1. CDR1 MNHEY and CDR2 SVGEGT are derived from the germline V gene. TCRbeta CDR3 regions were amplified from genomic DNA using the immunoSEQ Assay, a bias-controlled multiplex PCR. The study's processing was this. The number of nucleated cells in each sample was estimated by amplification of reference gene primers within the assay. To quantify the absolute abundance of each unique TCRbeta CDR3 rearrangement, sequence reads were collapsed and filtered. For each sample, productive Simpson clonality was calculated by taking the square root of Simpson's diversity index across productive rearrangements. Drawn from immuneACCESS, this table holds only the in-frame rearrangements with V and J called that TCRdb kept. Clones are partly lost; checked studies trace under half to an unresolved V gene and leave the rest unexplained. For V, J and clone size, that table is used; D and trimming come from the DNA. For this sample the table gives about 100,000 clones, of which 65% to 75% were detected only once. Of the sample, about 5.9% falls within the top ten clones.

As regards this clone: Its antigen is not yet known. It has no much larger one-base neighbor in the sample; base qualities were not kept.

Collaborating institutions collected whole blood in K2EDTA tubes following their own protocols. For TCRbeta analysis, collaborator samples were shipped as frozen whole blood, as isolated PBMCs, or as DNA extracted from either sample type. The sequenced material came from peripheral blood. The source of this sequence is a man older than 75 with acute or convalescent COVID-19. Recombination linked TRBV6-2 or TRBV6-3 to TRBJ2-1, with 9 central nucleotides matching TRBD2. The CDR3: CASSYSFSGSGEQFF. The nucleotide sequence is given as TGTGCCAGCAGTTACTCGTTTAGCGGGAGTGGTGAGCAGTTCTTC.